This entry lists 7 T cell receptor beta chains sequenced from one sample in a study of identical twins. TCRdb ran MiXCR on the 5' RACE reads and lists one entry per CDR3 protein. The sample includes 570,000 or so distinct CDR3 sequences, roughly 9.9% of them seen just once. These data also featured in a second study, about yellow fever vaccine responses in identical twins.

The sequenced sample consisted of PBMCs. The receptors here all came from a woman younger than 30 in good health.

This chain joins TRBV7-2 and TRBJ1-4; a possible D gene is TRBD1 (5 bases). Germline V gene data show CDR1 as SGHTA and CDR2 as FQGNSA. The CDR3 contains 14 residues. The V end lost 2 bases, the J end lost 7 bases, and 11 bases lay between the germline ends. CDR3 sequence (DNA): TGTGCCAGCAGCTTATGGCCAGGGAGTGAAAAACTGTTTTTT. Its translation: CASSLWPGSEKLFF.

In this sample, this clonotype turned up many times. The chain is built from TRBV20-1 and TRBJ1-5; D is possibly TRBD1 (6 bases). The CDR3 length is 14 residues. Trimming stripped 6 bases from V and 6 bases from J, with 18 bases between. The germline gives CDR1 DFQATT, CDR2 SNEGSKA (reference sequence). CDR3: CSASSGGESQPQHF. The CDR3 coding sequence is TGCAGTGCCAGCTCCGGGGGCGAGAGTCAGCCCCAGCATTTT.

This clonotype occurred a few times. This chain links TRBV7-9 with TRBJ2-5; TRBD1 aligns across 12 bases. Germline V lookup: CDR1 SEHNR, CDR2 FQNEAQ (reference sequence). The V gene end was trimmed by 5 bases and the J gene end by 5 bases; junction bases not matched to a gene: 6. CDR3 length: 15 residues. The CDR3 DNA reads as TGTGCCAGCAGCGAGGGACAGGGGGCGGCTGAGACCCAGTACTTC. It is translated as CASSEGQGAAETQYF.

CDR3 bases: TGTGCCATCAGTGTGGGGCGGGGTAACTACAATGAGCAGTTCTTC. Translating it yields CAISVGRGNYNEQFF. The gene calls are TRBV10-3 and TRBJ2-1, with D tentatively TRBD2 (6 bases). Trimming pared 4 bases from V and 3 bases from J, leaving 13 bases between. Germline V CDR1 and CDR2: ENHRY, SYGVKD. This CDR3 has 15 residues.

This clonotype was seen a handful of times. The rearrangement uses TRBV7-3 and TRBJ2-1; 9 bases line up with TRBD1. This CDR3 has 14 amino acids. Unmatched junction bases numbered 7, after V lost 8 bases and J lost 5 bases. Germline-derived CDR1 and CDR2 are SGHTA and FQGTGA. In DNA, the CDR3 is TGTGCCAGCCGAACAGGGGGCGAGCACAATGAGCAGTTCTTC. Translated: CASRTGGEHNEQFF.

The CDR3 loop is CASSTHVRPSSHEQYF. CDR3 in DNA: TGTGCCAGCAGTACTCACGTAAGGCCCTCGAGTCACGAGCAGTACTTC. The V and J genes are TRBV25-1 and TRBJ2-7, with D unclear. CDR1 and CDR2 from the germline V gene are MGHDK and SYGVNS. The CDR3 contains 16 residues. Trimming removed 5 bases from V and 5 bases from J, with 22 bases in between.

This clonotype was picked up many times. The V and J genes are TRBV11-2 and TRBJ2-1; 10 positions agree with TRBD2. Germline V gives CDR1 SGHAT, CDR2 FQNNGV. This CDR3 is 16 amino acids long. The V segment lost 4 bases and the J segment 8 bases; nucleotides outside the gene matches: 11. This CDR3 is CASSSPGLALSHEQFF. For the CDR3, the DNA is TGTGCCAGCAGCTCGCCGGGACTAGCGCTAAGTCATGAGCAGTTCTTC.